The 28 T cell receptor beta chains presented below share a single source sample, sequenced in a study of CD8 T cells in ankylosing spondylitis. TCRdb re-derived calls from the 5' RACE reads in MiXCR, one entry per CDR3 protein. The table lists 350,000 to 450,000 distinct CDR3 sequences, about 20% of them singletons. The sequenced sample was blood, either unsorted or a sorted T cell fraction (not recorded which). These receptors originate from a male donor with ankylosing spondylitis or in good health (not recorded which).

V usage is TRBV29-1 and J usage is TRBJ2-5, with TRBD2 matching 7 bases. V was clipped by 0 bases and J by 5 bases; unmatched bases: 9. Germline V gene lookup returns CDR1 SQVTM and CDR2 ANQGSEA. The CDR3 runs 15 residues. CDR3 protein: CSVEDFEGRDETQYF. Here the CDR3 DNA reads TGCAGCGTTGAAGATTTTGAAGGGAGGGACGAGACCCAGTACTTC.

This clonotype was detected a few times. The CDR3, as DNA: TGTGCCAGCAGTTTGTTACCGGGGGGGTTATACGAGCAGTACTTC. Its translation: CASSLLPGGLYEQYF. The chain is built from TRBV12-3 or TRBV12-4 and TRBJ2-7, with TRBD2 matching 8 bases. Trimming took 3 bases from V and 4 from J; bases not matched to a gene: 8. The CDR3 covers 15 residues.

The chain has TRBV5-1 and TRBJ2-2; the D is unclear. Germline-derived CDR1 and CDR2 are SGHRS and YFSETQ. V was pared by 0 bases and J by 0 bases, with 12 bases between. CDR3 size: 17 residues. CDR3 region: CASSLVVIPTNTGELFF. DNA of the CDR3: TGCGCCAGCAGCTTGGTCGTGATACCTACGAACACCGGGGAGCTGTTTTTT.

The chain links TRBV20-1 to TRBJ2-2; D is ambiguous. V lost 0 bases and J lost 2, with 7 bases in between. Germline CDR1 reads DFQATT; CDR2 reads SNEGSKA (reference sequence). The CDR3 runs to 14 residues. The chain's CDR3 is CSARDPRNTGELFF. In DNA form, the CDR3 reads TGCAGTGCTAGAGACCCCCGCAACACCGGGGAGCTGTTTTTT.

The V and J genes are TRBV20-1 and TRBJ1-5; TRBD1 matches at 9 bases. Germline V gene data show CDR1 as DFQATT and CDR2 as SNEGSKA (reference sequence). The CDR3 is made up of 16 amino acids. V trimming: 3 bases; J trimming: 2 bases; junction bases outside the gene matches: 8. The CDR3 spells CSARRDRELGNQPQHF. CDR3 nucleotide sequence: TGCAGTGCTAGGAGGGACAGGGAGCTTGGCAATCAGCCCCAGCATTTT.

The chain combines TRBV12-3 or TRBV12-4 with TRBJ2-5, with 7 bases fitting TRBD2. The CDR3 covers 14 residues. The junction had 5 bases not matched to a gene; V was cut back by 4 bases and J by 3 bases. CDR3 in DNA: TGTGCCAGCAGTTCGGCTGGGGGGGAAGAGACCCAGTACTTC. Protein: CASSSAGGEETQYF.

The V and J genes are TRBV2 and TRBJ2-3, with 8 bases fitting TRBD2. CDR1 and CDR2 (germline): SNHLY, FYNNEI. This CDR3 has 16 amino acids. V lost 5 bases, J lost 1 base, and 8 bases stayed unmatched. CDR3 residues: CASSSFSGAGTDTQYF. The CDR3 bases are TGTGCCAGCAGTTCCTTTAGCGGGGCGGGCACAGATACGCAGTATTTT.

This clonotype was seen a few times. V usage is TRBV7-9 and J usage is TRBJ2-6; D unresolved. V lost 8 bases to trimming and J lost 0 bases, with 8 bases between them. Germline CDR1 reads SEHNR; CDR2 reads FQNEAQ (reference sequence). This CDR3 contains 14 residues. The CDR3 spells CASFATSGANVLTF. The DNA of the CDR3 is TGTGCCAGCTTTGCCACCTCTGGGGCCAACGTCCTGACTTTC.

This rearrangement joins TRBV20-1 to TRBJ2-3, with 7 bases identical to TRBD1. This CDR3 spans 14 amino acids. Germline-derived CDR1 and CDR2 are DFQATT and SNEGSKA (reference sequence). The CDR3 region has the DNA TGCGGGGTACAGGGGACGACTCGCACAGATACGCAGTATTTT. It yields the protein CGVQGTTRTDTQYF.

The genes are TRBV20-1 and TRBJ2-7; 8 nucleotides align to TRBD1. The CDR3 is 13 residues long. After removal of 2 bases from V and 2 bases from J, the junction contained 2 bases not matched to a gene. CDR1 and CDR2 (germline): DFQATT, SNEGSKA (reference sequence). The CDR3 DNA follows: TGCAGTGCTAGACAGGGGGCTGCCTACGAGCAGTACTTC. This gives the protein CSARQGAAYEQYF.

The chain joins TRBV29-1 to TRBJ2-7; D is ambiguous. Germline lookup yields CDR1 SQVTM and CDR2 ANQGSEA. The V end was cut by 4 bases, the J end by 3 bases, with 7 bases between. CDR3 size: 11 residues. This CDR3 reads CSVGSGYEQYF. CDR3 DNA sequence: TGCAGCGTTGGGTCAGGCTACGAGCAGTACTTC.

This clonotype was detected a few times. The chain is built from TRBV12-3 or TRBV12-4 and TRBJ2-2; TRBD2 might be the D (6 bases). Trimming cost V 4 bases and J 7 bases, with 19 bases left between them. The CDR3 has 16 amino acids. The CDR3 here is CASSSQRAGPSGELFF. In nucleotides, the CDR3 is TGTGCCAGCAGTTCCCAGCGGGCAGGCCCGAGCGGGGAGCTGTTTTTT.

This clonotype appeared a few times. The chain is built from TRBV6-1 and TRBJ2-3; tentatively, D is TRBD1 or TRBD2 (5 bases each). The ends were cut back, 8 bases at V and 6 bases at J, with 18 bases in the middle. The CDR3 covers 14 residues. Germline V gives CDR1 MNHNS, CDR2 SASEGT. The CDR3 bases are TGTGCCAGCGGTAGGGACCTCCTTTTTGATACGCAGTATTTT. Its translation: CASGRDLLFDTQYF.

This rearrangement joins TRBV7-9 to TRBJ2-5; 7 bases line up with TRBD1. Looked up from germline, CDR1 is SEHNR and CDR2 is FQNEAQ (reference sequence). This CDR3 comprises 16 residues. J was trimmed by 2 bases and V by 2 bases; bases with no gene match: 8. In DNA, the CDR3 is TGTGCCAGCAGCTTATACCCCGCAGGGGGTCAAGAGACCCAGTACTTC. Its translation is CASSLYPAGGQETQYF.

The V and J genes are TRBV11-2 and TRBJ2-1; no reliable D call. V dropped 2 bases and J dropped 2 bases, with 10 bases sitting between them. The CDR3 loop spans 15 amino acids. Germline V gene lookup returns CDR1 SGHAT and CDR2 FQNNGV. The CDR3 bases are TGTGCCAGCAGCTTAAAGTTAGGGCCCTACAATGAGCAGTTCTTC. Protein sequence: CASSLKLGPYNEQFF.

This clonotype has just a few counts. The gene calls are TRBV12-3 or TRBV12-4 and TRBJ2-2; no reliable D call. The CDR3 length is 14 residues. Trimming stripped 8 bases from V and 8 bases from J, with 18 bases between. The chain's CDR3 is CASCGDPLSGELFF. In nucleotides, the CDR3 is TGTGCCAGCTGCGGCGACCCCCTTTCAGGGGAGCTGTTTTTT.

This clonotype has more than one count but fewer than ten. This chain joins TRBV12-3 or TRBV12-4 and TRBJ2-7; 8 bases agree with TRBD1. V trimming: 8 bases; J trimming: 6 bases; junction bases outside the gene matches: 9. The length of the CDR3 is 13 residues. The CDR3 is CASGEDREIEQYF. CDR3 sequence (DNA): TGTGCCAGCGGCGAGGACAGGGAAATCGAGCAGTACTTC.

The J gene is TRBJ2-4, the V gene TRBV11-2; D gene unclear. The CDR3 has 14 amino acids. Per the germline V gene, CDR1 is SGHAT and CDR2 is FQNNGV. Between the trimmed V and J ends, which lost 5 bases and 7 bases, there was a span of 15 bases. The CDR3 bases are TGTGCCAGCAGCCCCCTGTTACAGTTGAACATTCAGTACTTC. This sequence encodes CASSPLLQLNIQYF.

V gene TRBV7-9 combines with J gene TRBJ2-3; D is undetermined. Per the germline V gene, CDR1 is SEHNR and CDR2 is FQNEAQ (reference sequence). The CDR3 spans 14 residues. The V end was cut by 1 base, the J end by 7 bases, with 12 bases between. The CDR3 is CASSLVPVRHTQYF. Here the CDR3 DNA reads TGTGCCAGCAGCTTAGTCCCAGTGCGACATACGCAGTATTTT.

The chain links TRBV4-1 to TRBJ2-1, with TRBD1 as a possible D gene (5 bases). V lost 4 bases, J lost 4 bases, and 11 bases lay in between. The CDR3 has 14 residues. CDR1 and CDR2 (germline): MGHRA, YSYEKL. The CDR3 loop is CASSREQVYNEQFF. As DNA, the CDR3 is TGCGCCAGCAGCCGAGAACAGGTTTACAATGAGCAGTTCTTC.

This clonotype was picked up a small number of times. The rearrangement links TRBV29-1 to TRBJ2-7; the match to TRBD2 covers 7 bases. This CDR3 has 14 amino acids. Germline trimming cut 0 bases from V and 4 bases from J; bases unmatched to any gene: 6. Germline CDR1 SQVTM, CDR2 ANQGSEA. The CDR3 loop is CSVEEGGSQYEQYF. The CDR3 nucleotides read TGCAGCGTTGAAGAGGGGGGGTCTCAATACGAGCAGTACTTC.

The V gene is TRBV2, the J gene TRBJ2-1; possibly TRBD1 or TRBD2 for D (6 bases each). The CDR3 sequence is 17 residues long. Germline V CDR1 and CDR2: SNHLY, FYNNEI. The germline V and J ends were trimmed by 0 bases and 2 bases, with 14 bases remaining between them. For the CDR3, the DNA is TGTGCCAGCAGTGAAGCGTCGGGGGCGAATACCTACAATGAGCAGTTCTTC. Amino acid sequence: CASSEASGANTYNEQFF.

The chain has TRBV6-5 and TRBJ2-1; 8 nucleotides align to TRBD1. CDR1 is MNHEY and CDR2 is SVGAGI in the germline V gene. V lost 0 bases, J lost 5 bases, and 6 bases stayed unmatched. The CDR3 spans 16 residues. The CDR3 reads CASSYSDRVANNEQFF. CDR3 nucleotide sequence: TGTGCCAGCAGTTACTCGGACAGGGTTGCAAACAATGAGCAGTTCTTC.

The chain couples TRBV12-3 or TRBV12-4 to TRBJ2-3; D perhaps matches TRBD2 (6 bases). V was shortened by 6 bases and J by 4 bases, with 17 bases between the two germline ends. The CDR3 is 15 amino acids. The CDR3: CASSRDGGSPDTQYF. In DNA form, the CDR3 reads TGTGCCAGCAGCCGCGACGGGGGTTCCCCAGATACGCAGTATTTT.

The rearrangement joins TRBV11-2 to TRBJ2-7; D may be TRBD1 (5 bases). Germline CDR1 and CDR2: SGHAT and FQNNGV. The CDR3 length is 14 residues. Trimming took off 4 bases at V and 2 bases at J, with 12 bases between the two ends. The CDR3 DNA is TGTGCCAGCAGCTCTAAGATGACAGCCTACGAGCAGTACTTC. This codes for CASSSKMTAYEQYF.

Only a few counts were recorded for this clonotype. The chain couples TRBV30 to TRBJ2-2; D is unresolved. Germline values: CDR1 GTSNPN, CDR2 SVGIG (reference sequence). This CDR3 has 14 amino acids. V lost 0 bases to trimming and J lost 3 bases, with 8 bases between them. CDR3 loop: CAWSVRLDTGELFF. CDR3 bases: TGTGCCTGGAGTGTACGCCTGGACACCGGGGAGCTGTTTTTT.

V gene TRBV28 combines with J gene TRBJ2-1; TRBD2 matches 8 bases. Germline V gives CDR1 MDHEN, CDR2 SYDVKM. The CDR3 totals 14 residues. Losses at the gene ends were 8 bases for V and 10 bases for J; bases not matched to a gene: 13. CDR3 DNA: TGTGCCAGCGGAGGACTAGCAGGTCTCGTAGAGCAGTTCTTC. Amino acids: CASGGLAGLVEQFF.

The sample holds many counts of this clonotype. The chain carries TRBV20-1 and TRBJ2-2, with unresolved D. Deletions cut 7 bases from V and 1 base from J, with 10 bases between. Germline V gene data show CDR1 as DFQATT and CDR2 as SNEGSKA (reference sequence). CDR3 length: 13 amino acids. In nucleotides, the CDR3 is TGCAGTGGGACCCGAAAGAACACCGGGGAGCTGTTTTTT. It specifies CSGTRKNTGELFF.